The present T cell receptor beta chain was sequenced within a study of T cell changes during pregnancy in multiple sclerosis. This clone was seen just once. Measured with immunoSEQ multiplex PCR; TCRdb has only the in-frame clones, and not every one. Of 75,000 to 95,000 clones listed, 85% to 95% were seen once; the top ten hold 2.5%. The trim removed 3 bases at V and 0 bases at J, leaving 9 bases unmatched. From germline, CDR1 is SGHTS and CDR2 YDEGEE. The CDR3 spans 18 residues. This sequence was found in a female donor with multiple sclerosis, enrolled in a pregnancy study. The specimen comprised peripheral blood, sampled in the second trimester of pregnancy. The rearrangement links TRBV5-8 to TRBJ1-5; 10 bases are a match to TRBD1. CDR3 sequence reads: CASSSGQGLLFSNQPQHF. CDR3 nucleotide sequence: TGTGCCAGCAGCTCGGGACAGGGGCTCCTTTTTAGCAATCAGCCCCAGCATTTT. Looking up the rest from reference TRBV5-8 and TRBJ1-5 gives the full variable domain: EAGVTQSPTHLIKTRGQQATLRCSPISGHTSVYWYQQALGLGLQFLLWYDEGEERNRGNFPPRFSGRQFPNYSSELNVNALELEDSALYLCASSSGQGLLFSNQPQHFGDGTRLSIL.